This TCR beta chain was recovered during a study of blood T cells in healthy people across ages. A second about 6 to 12 cycle PCR used barcoded and J-beta primers. TCRdb redid the calling of the 5' RACE reads with MiXCR, one entry per CDR3 protein. The sample yields hundreds of thousands of distinct CDR3 sequences, 25% to 35% seen once. This clonotype has only a few counts. The CDR3 extends over 14 amino acids. Germline assignment: CDR1 MGHRA and CDR2 YSYEKL. These data were also reused for a study on T cells of mothers and their children.

The sample taken for sequencing was blood. This receptor was obtained from a boy between 2 and 10 years old in good health. The gene calls are TRBV4-1 and TRBJ2-5, with D possibly being TRBD2 (5 bases). The J call may be in error: the DNA end matches TRBJ2-1 better. This chain's CDR3 is CASSQLGSGKGQFF. Written as DNA, the CDR3 is TGCGCCAGCAGCCAATTAGGCTCCGGGAAGGGGCAGTTCTTC.